A single sample gave rise to the 7 T cell receptor beta chains below, sequenced in a study of blood T cell repertoires in COVID-19. Clones were sequenced by immunoSEQ multiplex PCR, and TCRdb holds only the in-frame ones, with some missing. The sample has 270,000 or so clones, around 82% seen once. Material: peripheral blood. These receptors were collected from a woman in her late teens or twenties with acute or convalescent COVID-19.

This chain connects TRBV5-1 to TRBJ2-7; 12 nucleotides agree with TRBD1. The CDR3 sequence is 16 residues long. The V segment lost 3 bases and the J segment 3 bases; nucleotides outside the gene matches: 7. Germline V gene lookup returns CDR1 SGHRS and CDR2 YFSETQ. The CDR3 coding sequence is TGCGCCAGCAGCTCCGGGGGGACAGGGGGCTTCTACGAGCAGTACTTC. As protein: CASSSGGTGGFYEQYF.

The rearrangement links TRBV6-6 to TRBJ1-1; 8 bases are shared with TRBD1. CDR3 length: 17 residues. Germline values: CDR1 MNHNY, CDR2 SVGAGI (reference sequence). Trimming at V came to 5 bases and at J to 0 bases, leaving 11 bases not matched to a gene. The CDR3 is CASSRRTTGEMNTEAFF. The CDR3 DNA is TGTGCCAGCAGTCGTAGGACGACAGGGGAGATGAACACTGAAGCTTTCTTT.

The V call is TRBV5-1, the J call TRBJ2-7; 15 nucleotides line up with TRBD2. This CDR3 has 16 residues. V shed 4 bases, J shed 5 bases, and the junction held 7 bases outside the gene matches. The germline V gene has CDR1 SGHRS and CDR2 YFSETQ. The CDR3 nucleotides are TGCGCCAGCAGCAGGACTAGCGGGAGGGGCTACCACGAGCAGTACTTC. Translation: CASSRTSGRGYHEQYF.

The chain carries TRBV2 and TRBJ2-1, with 9 bases that match TRBD2. V dropped 7 bases and J dropped 13; count of bases not matched to a gene: 11. This CDR3 region has 13 residues. The germline gives CDR1 SNHLY, CDR2 FYNNEI. The CDR3 is CASTEDYSGRQFF. CDR3 DNA: TGTGCCAGCACCGAAGACTATAGCGGGAGACAGTTCTTC.

V gene TRBV30 combines with J gene TRBJ2-1; unclear D gene. V shed 5 bases and J shed 7 bases, with 9 bases lying between them. Germline assignment: CDR1 GTSNPN and CDR2 SVGIG (reference sequence). CDR3 length: 11 amino acids. This CDR3 is CAWANRNEQFF. DNA of the CDR3: TGTGCCTGGGCAAACCGGAATGAGCAGTTCTTC.

CDR3 DNA: TGTGCCAGCAGTTTAATTGGGACTAGCGGAGACTACGAGCAGTACTTC. It codes for CASSLIGTSGDYEQYF. J is TRBJ2-7 and V is TRBV27, with 11 bases that match TRBD2. The CDR3 consists of 16 residues. V was pared by 2 bases and J by 3 bases, with 6 bases of the junction left unmatched. CDR1 is MNHEY, CDR2 SMNVEV, per germline (reference sequence).

V gene TRBV6-5 combines with J gene TRBJ2-7; 9 bases match TRBD1. Looked up from germline, CDR1 is MNHEY and CDR2 is SVGAGI. Trimming removed 2 bases from V and 6 bases from J; junction bases left unmatched: 5. The CDR3 runs 14 residues. DNA of the CDR3: TGTGCCAGCAGTTACGGGACAGGGTTCTCCGAGCAGTACTTC. It codes for CASSYGTGFSEQYF.